Here is one T cell receptor (beta chain) with its context. What it binds is not known. One end of the junction fails to match germline, which may point to a read error. These data originate in a study of shared clonotypes between healthy human individuals. Background on the study: Each donor's CD4 naive and CD4 memory cells filled three plates apiece, CD8 naive two, and CD8 memory one.

Profiling relied on immunoSEQ multiplex PCR, and the TCRdb table lists in-frame clones only, not all of them. The data show approximately 1.1 million clones, about 80% seen once. Germline V CDR1 and CDR2: SEHNR, FQNEAQ (reference sequence). The CDR3 has 15 residues. Every donor, a Caucasian adult, lived in Nashville, Tennessee. CD4+ cells yielded CD45RA+ naive and CD45RA-negative memory subsets. General study findings and limits: Sampling used blood alone; tissue repertoires probably differ.

The sample was memory CD4+ T cells from PBMCs. As to subset: CD45RA-negative fraction. The V and J genes are TRBV7-9 and TRBJ1-1; D is unclear. The sequence was obtained from a man aged 18 to 35 in good health. Some clones in this sample may be carry-over from other donors' samples. In DNA, the CDR3 is TGTGCCAGCAGCCTAGCCCACATTAGTGATACTGAAGCTTTCTTT. Residues: CASSLAHISDTEAFF.